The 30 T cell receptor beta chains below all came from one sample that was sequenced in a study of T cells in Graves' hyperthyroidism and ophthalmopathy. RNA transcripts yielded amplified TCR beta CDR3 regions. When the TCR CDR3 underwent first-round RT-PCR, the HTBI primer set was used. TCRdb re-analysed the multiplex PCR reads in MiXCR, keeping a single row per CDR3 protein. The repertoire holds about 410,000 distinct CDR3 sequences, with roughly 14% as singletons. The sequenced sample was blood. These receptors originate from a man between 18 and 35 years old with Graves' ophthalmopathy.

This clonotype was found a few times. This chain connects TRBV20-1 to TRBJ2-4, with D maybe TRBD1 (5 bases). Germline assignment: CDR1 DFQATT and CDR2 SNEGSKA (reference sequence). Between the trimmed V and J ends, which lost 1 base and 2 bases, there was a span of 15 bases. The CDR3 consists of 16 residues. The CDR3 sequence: CSARGRQGESKNIQYF. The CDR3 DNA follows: TGCAGTGCTAGAGGTCGTCAGGGCGAGTCCAAAAACATTCAGTACTTC.

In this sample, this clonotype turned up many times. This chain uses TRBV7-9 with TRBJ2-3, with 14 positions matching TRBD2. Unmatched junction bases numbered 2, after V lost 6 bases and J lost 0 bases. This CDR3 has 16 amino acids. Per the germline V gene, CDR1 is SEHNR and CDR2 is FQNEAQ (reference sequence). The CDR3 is CASRWTSGGSTDTQYF. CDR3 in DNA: TGTGCCAGCAGGTGGACTAGCGGGGGGAGCACAGATACGCAGTATTTT.

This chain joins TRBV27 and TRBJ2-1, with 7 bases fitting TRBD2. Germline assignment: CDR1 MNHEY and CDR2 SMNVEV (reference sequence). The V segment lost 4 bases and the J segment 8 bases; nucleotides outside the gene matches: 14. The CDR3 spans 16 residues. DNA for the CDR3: TGTGCCAGCAGTTGGGGAGGGCTCCCCCCCGTAGATGAGCAGTTCTTC. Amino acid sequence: CASSWGGLPPVDEQFF.

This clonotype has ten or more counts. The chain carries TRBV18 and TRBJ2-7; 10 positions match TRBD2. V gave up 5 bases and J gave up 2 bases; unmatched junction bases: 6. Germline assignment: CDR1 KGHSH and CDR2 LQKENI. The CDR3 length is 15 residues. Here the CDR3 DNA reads TGTGCCAGCTCAACGCGAACTAGCGGGGCCTACGAGCAGTACTTC. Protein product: CASSTRTSGAYEQYF.

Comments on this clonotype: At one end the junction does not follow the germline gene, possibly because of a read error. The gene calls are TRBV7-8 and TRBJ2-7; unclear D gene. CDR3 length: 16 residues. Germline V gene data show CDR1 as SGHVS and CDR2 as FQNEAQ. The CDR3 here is CANSLLSQAIVYEQYF. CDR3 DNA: TGTGCCAACAGCTTACTATCGCAGGCGATTGTCTACGAGCAGTACTTC.

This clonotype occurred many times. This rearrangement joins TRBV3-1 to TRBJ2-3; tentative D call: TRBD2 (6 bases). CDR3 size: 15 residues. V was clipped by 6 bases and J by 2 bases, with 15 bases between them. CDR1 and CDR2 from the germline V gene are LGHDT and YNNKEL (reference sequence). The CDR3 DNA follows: TGTGCCAGCAGTGGATCGGGACTTTCCACAGATACGCAGTATTTT. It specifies CASSGSGLSTDTQYF.

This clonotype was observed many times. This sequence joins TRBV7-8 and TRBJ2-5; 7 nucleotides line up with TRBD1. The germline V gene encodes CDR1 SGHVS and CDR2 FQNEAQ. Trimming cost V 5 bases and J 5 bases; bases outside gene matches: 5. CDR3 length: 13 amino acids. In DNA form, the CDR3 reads TGTGCCAGCAGCGGCAGACAGGGCGAGACCCAGTACTTC. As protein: CASSGRQGETQYF.

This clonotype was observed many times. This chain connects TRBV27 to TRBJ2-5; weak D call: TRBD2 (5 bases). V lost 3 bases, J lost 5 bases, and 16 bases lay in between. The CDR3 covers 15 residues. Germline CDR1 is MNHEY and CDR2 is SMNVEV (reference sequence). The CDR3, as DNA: TGTGCCAGCAGTTTGGTCCGGGGTGACCGGGAGACCCAGTACTTC. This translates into CASSLVRGDRETQYF.

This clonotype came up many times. The CDR3 here is CSILDTGIHEQYF. The CDR3 DNA reads TGCAGCATCCTGGACACGGGGATCCACGAGCAGTACTTC. This chain joins TRBV29-1 and TRBJ2-7; D could derive from TRBD1 or TRBD2 (5 bases each). Trimming removed 8 bases at V and 5 bases at J, with 19 bases between. This CDR3 is built from 13 residues. The germline V gene encodes CDR1 SQVTM and CDR2 ANQGSEA.

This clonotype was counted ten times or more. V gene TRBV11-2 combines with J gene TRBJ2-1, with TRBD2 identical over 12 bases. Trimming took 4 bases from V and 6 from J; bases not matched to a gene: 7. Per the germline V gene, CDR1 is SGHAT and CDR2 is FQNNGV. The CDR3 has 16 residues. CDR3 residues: CASSSRTSGVLNEQFF. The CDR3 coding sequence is TGTGCCAGCAGCTCCCGGACTAGCGGGGTTCTCAATGAGCAGTTCTTC.

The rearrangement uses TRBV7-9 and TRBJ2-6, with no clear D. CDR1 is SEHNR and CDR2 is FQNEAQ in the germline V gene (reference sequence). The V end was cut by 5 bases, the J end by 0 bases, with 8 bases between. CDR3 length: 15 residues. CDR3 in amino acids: CASSQTNSGANVLTF. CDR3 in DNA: TGTGCCAGCAGCCAGACAAACTCTGGGGCCAACGTCCTGACTTTC.

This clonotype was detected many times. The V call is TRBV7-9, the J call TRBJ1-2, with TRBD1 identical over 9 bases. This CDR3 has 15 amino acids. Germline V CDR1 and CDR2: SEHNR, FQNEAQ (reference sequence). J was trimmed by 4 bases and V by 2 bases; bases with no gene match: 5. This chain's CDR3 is CASSLSLGQGYGYTF. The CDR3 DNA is TGTGCCAGCAGCTTATCGTTGGGACAGGGCTATGGCTACACCTTC.

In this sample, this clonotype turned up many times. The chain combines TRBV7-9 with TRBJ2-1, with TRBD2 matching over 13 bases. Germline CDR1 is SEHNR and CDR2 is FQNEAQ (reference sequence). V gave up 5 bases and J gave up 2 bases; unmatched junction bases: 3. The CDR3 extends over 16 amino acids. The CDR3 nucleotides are TGTGCCAGCAGCGCCGGACTAGCGGGAGCCTACAATGAGCAGTTCTTC. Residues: CASSAGLAGAYNEQFF. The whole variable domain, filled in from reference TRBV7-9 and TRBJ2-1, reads DTGVSQNPRHKITKRGQNVTFRCDPISEHNRLYWYRQTLGQGPEFLTYFQNEAQLEKSRLLSDRFSAERPKGSFSTLEIQRTEQGDSAMYLCASSAGLAGAYNEQFFGPGTRLTVL.

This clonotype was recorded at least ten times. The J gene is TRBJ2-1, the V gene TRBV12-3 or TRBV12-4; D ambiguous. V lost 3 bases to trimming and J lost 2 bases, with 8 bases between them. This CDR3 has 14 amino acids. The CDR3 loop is CASSFGSPYNEQFF. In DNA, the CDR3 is TGTGCCAGCAGTTTCGGTTCTCCCTACAATGAGCAGTTCTTC.

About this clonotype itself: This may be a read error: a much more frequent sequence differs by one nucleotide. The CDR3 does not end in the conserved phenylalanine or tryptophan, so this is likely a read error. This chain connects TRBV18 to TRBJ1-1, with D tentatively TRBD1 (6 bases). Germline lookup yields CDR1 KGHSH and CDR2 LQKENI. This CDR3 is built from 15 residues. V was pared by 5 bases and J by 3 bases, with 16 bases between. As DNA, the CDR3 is TGTGCCAGCTCATCTCGGTTCGGACAGCACACTGAAGCTTTCCTT. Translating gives CASSSRFGQHTEAFL.

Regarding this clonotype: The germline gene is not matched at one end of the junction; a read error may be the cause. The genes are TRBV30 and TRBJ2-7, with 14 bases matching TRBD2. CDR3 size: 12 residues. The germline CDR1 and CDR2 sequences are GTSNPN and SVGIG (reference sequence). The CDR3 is CAWMGLAGAAHF. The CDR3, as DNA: TGTGCCTGGATGGGACTAGCGGGAGCGGCCCACTTC.

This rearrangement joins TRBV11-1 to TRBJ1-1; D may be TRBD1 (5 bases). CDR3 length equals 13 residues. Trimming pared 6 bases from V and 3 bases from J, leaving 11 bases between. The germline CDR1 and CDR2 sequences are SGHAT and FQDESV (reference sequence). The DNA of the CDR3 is TGTGCCAGCAGTCCCGGGGACGACACTGAAGCTTTCTTT. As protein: CASSPGDDTEAFF.

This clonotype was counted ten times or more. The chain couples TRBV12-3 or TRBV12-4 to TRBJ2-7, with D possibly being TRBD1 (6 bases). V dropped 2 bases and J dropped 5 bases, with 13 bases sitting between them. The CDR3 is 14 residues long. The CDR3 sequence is CASSLMGHPNEQYF. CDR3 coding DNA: TGTGCCAGCAGTTTAATGGGACACCCCAACGAGCAGTACTTC.

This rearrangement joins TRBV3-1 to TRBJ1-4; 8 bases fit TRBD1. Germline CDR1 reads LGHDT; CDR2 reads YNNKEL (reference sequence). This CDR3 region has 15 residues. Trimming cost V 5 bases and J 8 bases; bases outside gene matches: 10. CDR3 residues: CASSADRGQGEKLFF. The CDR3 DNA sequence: TGTGCCAGCAGCGCTGACAGGGGCCAGGGAGAAAAACTGTTTTTT.

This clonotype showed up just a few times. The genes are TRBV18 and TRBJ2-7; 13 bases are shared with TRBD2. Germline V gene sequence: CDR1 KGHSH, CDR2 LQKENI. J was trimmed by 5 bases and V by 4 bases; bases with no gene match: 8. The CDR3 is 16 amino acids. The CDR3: CASSRTSGSSLDEQYF. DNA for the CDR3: TGTGCCAGCTCACGGACTAGCGGGAGTTCTTTAGACGAGCAGTACTTC. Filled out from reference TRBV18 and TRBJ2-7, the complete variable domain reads NAGVMQNPRHLVRRRGQEARLRCSPMKGHSHVYWYRQLPEEGLKFMVYLQKENIIDESGMPKERFSAEFPKEGPSILRIQQVVRGDSAAYFCASSRTSGSSLDEQYFGPGTRLTVT.

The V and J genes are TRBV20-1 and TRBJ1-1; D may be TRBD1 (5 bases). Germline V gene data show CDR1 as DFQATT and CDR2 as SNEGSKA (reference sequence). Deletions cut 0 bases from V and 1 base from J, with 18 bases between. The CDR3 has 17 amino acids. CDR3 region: CSARDPSKPGENTEAFF. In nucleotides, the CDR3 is TGCAGTGCTAGAGATCCATCAAAACCGGGGGAGAACACTGAAGCTTTCTTT.

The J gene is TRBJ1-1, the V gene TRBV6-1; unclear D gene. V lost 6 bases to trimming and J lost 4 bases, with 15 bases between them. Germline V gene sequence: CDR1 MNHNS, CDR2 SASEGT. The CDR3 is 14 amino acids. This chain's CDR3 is CASRRKLMSTEAFF. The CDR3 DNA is TGTGCCAGCAGGAGAAAGCTTATGAGCACTGAAGCTTTCTTT.

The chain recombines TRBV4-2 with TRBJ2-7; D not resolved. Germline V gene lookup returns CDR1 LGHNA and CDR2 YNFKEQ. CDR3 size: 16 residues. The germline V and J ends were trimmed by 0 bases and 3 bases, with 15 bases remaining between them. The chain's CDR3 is CASSQEGLVISYEQYF. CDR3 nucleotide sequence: TGTGCCAGCAGCCAAGAGGGTCTAGTTATTAGCTACGAGCAGTACTTC.

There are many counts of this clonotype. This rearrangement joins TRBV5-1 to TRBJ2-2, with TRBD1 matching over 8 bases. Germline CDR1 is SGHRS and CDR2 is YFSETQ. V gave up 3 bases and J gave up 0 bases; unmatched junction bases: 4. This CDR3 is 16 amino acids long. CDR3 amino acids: CASSSAGGANTGELFF. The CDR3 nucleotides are TGCGCCAGCAGCTCCGCAGGGGGCGCGAACACCGGGGAGCTGTTTTTT.

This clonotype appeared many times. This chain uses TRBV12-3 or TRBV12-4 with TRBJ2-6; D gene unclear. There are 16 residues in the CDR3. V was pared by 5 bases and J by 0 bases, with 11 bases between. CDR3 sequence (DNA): TGTGCCAGCAGTCCTGTGCTTGGCTCTGGGGCCAACGTCCTGACTTTC. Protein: CASSPVLGSGANVLTF.

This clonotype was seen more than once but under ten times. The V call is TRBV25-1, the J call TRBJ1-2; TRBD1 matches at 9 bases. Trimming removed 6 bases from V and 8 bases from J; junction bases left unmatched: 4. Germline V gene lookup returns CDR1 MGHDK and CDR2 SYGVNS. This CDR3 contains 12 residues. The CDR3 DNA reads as TGTGCCAGCAGGCGGGACAGGGTCGGCTACACCTTC. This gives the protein CASRRDRVGYTF.

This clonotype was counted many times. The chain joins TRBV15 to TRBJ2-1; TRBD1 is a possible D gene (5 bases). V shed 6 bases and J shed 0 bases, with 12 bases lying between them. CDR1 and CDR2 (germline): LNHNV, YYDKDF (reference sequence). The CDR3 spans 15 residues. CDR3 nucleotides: TGTGCCACCAGGGCAGGGAAGAGCTCCTACAATGAGCAGTTCTTC. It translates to CATRAGKSSYNEQFF.

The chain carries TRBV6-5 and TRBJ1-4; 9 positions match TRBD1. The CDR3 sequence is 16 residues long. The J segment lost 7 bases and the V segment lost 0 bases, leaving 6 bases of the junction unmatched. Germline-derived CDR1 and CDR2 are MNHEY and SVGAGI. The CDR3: CASSYSSDRGVEKLFF. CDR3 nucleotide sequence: TGTGCCAGCAGTTACTCGAGTGACAGGGGGGTTGAAAAACTGTTTTTT.

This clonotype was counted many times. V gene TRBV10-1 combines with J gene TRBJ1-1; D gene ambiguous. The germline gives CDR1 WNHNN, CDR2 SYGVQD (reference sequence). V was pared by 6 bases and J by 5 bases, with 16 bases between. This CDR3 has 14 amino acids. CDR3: CASSDPSRSTEAFF. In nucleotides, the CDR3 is TGCGCCAGCAGCGACCCGTCACGGAGTACTGAAGCTTTCTTT.

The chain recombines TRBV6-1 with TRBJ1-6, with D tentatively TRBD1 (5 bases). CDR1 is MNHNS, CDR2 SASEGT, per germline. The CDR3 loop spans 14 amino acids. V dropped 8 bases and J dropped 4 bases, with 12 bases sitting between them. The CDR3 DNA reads TGTGCCAGCGCCCGGGGGGGATATAATTCACCCCTCCACTTT. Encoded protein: CASARGGYNSPLHF.